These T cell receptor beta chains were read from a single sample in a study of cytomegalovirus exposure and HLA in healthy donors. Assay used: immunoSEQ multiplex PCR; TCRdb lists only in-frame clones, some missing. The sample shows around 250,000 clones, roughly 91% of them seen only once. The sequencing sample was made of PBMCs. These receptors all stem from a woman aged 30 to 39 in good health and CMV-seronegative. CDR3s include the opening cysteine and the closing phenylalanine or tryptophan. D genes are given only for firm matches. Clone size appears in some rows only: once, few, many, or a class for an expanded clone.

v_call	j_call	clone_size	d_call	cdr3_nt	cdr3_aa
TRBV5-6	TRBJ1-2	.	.	TGTGCCAGCAGCTTGGAGCTGGGACCGAACTATGGCTACACCTTC	CASSLELGPNYGYTF
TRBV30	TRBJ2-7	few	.	TGTGCCTGGAGAACTCCCCTACACTCCTACGAGCAGTACTTC	CAWRTPLHSYEQYF
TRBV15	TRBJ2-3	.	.	TGTGCCACCAGCCATGTATTCCCCGCAGATACGCAGTATTTT	CATSHVFPADTQYF
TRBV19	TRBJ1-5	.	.	TGTGCCAGTAGACAGATTAGCAATCAGCCCCAGCATTTT	CASRQISNQPQHF
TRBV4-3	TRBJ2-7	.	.	TGCGCCAGCAGCCAAGACCCGGGGAGGCTCTACGAGCAGTACTTC	CASSQDPGRLYEQYF
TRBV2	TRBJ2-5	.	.	TGTGCCAGCAACGAGGGGCAAGAGACCCAGTACTTC	CASNEGQETQYF
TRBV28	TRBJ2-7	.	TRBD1	TGTGCCAGCAGGGCAGGGGGCTCGGCCTACGAGCAGTACTTC	CASRAGGSAYEQYF
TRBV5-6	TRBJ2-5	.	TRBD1	TGTGCCAGCAGCCCGGACAGGGGGGCGCTCCAAGAGACCCAGTACTTC	CASSPDRGALQETQYF
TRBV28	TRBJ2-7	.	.	TGTGCCAGCAGTTTAGGTACTAGAAGCTCCTACGAGCAGTACTTC	CASSLGTRSSYEQYF
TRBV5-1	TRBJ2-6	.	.	TGCGCCAGCAGCTCCGGACCTAAGATCACCGGGGCCAACGTCCTGACTTTC	CASSSGPKITGANVLTF
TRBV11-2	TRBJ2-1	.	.	TGTGCCAGCAGACCCGTATTACCCTACAATGAGCAGTTCTTC	CASRPVLPYNEQFF
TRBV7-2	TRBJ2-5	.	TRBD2	TGTGCCAGCAGCCCACGGGGACTAGCGGGAGTGAGGGGAGAGACCCAGTACTTC	CASSPRGLAGVRGETQYF
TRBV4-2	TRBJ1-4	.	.	TGTGCCAGCAGCCAGGCCCCAGGGTCGGCTAATGAAAAACTGTTTTTT	CASSQAPGSANEKLFF
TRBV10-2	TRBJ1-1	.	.	TGCGCCAGCAGTGTTTCAGGGGTTGACACTGAAGCTTTCTTT	CASSVSGVDTEAFF
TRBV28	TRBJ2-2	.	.	TGTGCCAGCAGTTCAGGACTAAACACCGGGGAGCTGTTTTTT	CASSSGLNTGELFF
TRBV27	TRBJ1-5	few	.	TGTGCCAGCAGTTTCAGTGGGCAGCCCCAGCATTTT	CASSFSGQPQHF
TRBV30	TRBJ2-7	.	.	TGTGCCTGGAGTGGGGGAAACGGGTACGAGCAGTACTTC	CAWSGGNGYEQYF
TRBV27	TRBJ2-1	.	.	TGTGCCAGCAGTTTTGTAAAATACTCCTACAATGAGCAGTTCTTC	CASSFVKYSYNEQFF
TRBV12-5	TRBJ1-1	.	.	TGTGCTAGTGACACTGATGCGGAGGGGAACACTGAAGCTTTCTTT	CASDTDAEGNTEAFF
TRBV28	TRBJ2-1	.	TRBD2	TGTGCCAGCAGAAACGGGGCTAGCGGCCCTATGGATGAGCAGTTCTTC	CASRNGASGPMDEQFF
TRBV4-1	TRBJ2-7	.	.	TGCGCCAGCAGCCAAGATATCGGACTGCTCTACGAGCAGTACTTC	CASSQDIGLLYEQYF
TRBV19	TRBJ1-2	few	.	TGTGCCAGCCTCTCGGGAATCGGCTATGGCTACACCTTC	CASLSGIGYGYTF